The subject of this entry is one T cell receptor (beta chain). The antigen is unknown. This CDR3 has 14 residues. The V gene's germline CDR1 is SGHRS and CDR2 YFSETQ. The ends were cut back, 4 bases at V and 4 bases at J, with 14 bases in the middle. This sample is drawn from a study of shared clonotypes between healthy human individuals. Study results and caveats: It was expected that sequencing depth would affect clonotype sharing among donors. Clonotypes shared by all four donors outscored non-shared clonotypes in generation probability. Since donors were few, the genetic and exposure-history diversity represented was limited.

All donors were healthy HIV-negative adults lacking recent acute infections or vaccinations. Generated by immunoSEQ multiplex PCR, the TCRdb table keeps only in-frame clones and is missing some. Among about 960,000 clones listed, approximately 76% were seen once. This chain uses TRBV5-1 with TRBJ2-5; no clear D. This receptor was taken from a man in his late teens or twenties in good health. The sample consisted of memory CD4+ T cells sorted from blood. Subset reported: CD45RA-negative fraction. CDR3 region: CASSPGPLVETQYF. The DNA of the CDR3 is TGCGCCAGCAGCCCTGGACCGTTGGTAGAGACCCAGTACTTC.